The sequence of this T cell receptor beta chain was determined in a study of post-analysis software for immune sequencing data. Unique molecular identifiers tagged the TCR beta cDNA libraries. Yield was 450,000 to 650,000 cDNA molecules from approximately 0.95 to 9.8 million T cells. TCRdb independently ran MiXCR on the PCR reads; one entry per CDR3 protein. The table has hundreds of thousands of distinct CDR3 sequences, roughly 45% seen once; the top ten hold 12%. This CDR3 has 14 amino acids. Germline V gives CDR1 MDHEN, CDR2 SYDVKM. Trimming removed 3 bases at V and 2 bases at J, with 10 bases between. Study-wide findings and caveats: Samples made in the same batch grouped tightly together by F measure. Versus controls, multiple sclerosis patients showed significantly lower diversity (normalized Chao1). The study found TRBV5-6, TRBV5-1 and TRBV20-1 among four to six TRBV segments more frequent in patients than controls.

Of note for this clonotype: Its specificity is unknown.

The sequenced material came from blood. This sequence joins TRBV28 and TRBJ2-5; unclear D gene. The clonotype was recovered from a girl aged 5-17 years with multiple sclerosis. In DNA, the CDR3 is TGTGCCAGCAGTTTGTACTTCTCACAAGAGACCCAGTACTTC. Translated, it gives CASSLYFSQETQYF. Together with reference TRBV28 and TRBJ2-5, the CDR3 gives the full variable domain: DVKVTQSSRYLVKRTGEKVFLECVQDMDHENMFWYRQDPGLGLRLIYFSYDVKMKEKGDIPEGYSVSREKKERFSLILESASTNQTSMYLCASSLYFSQETQYFGPGTRLLVL.